One sample yielded the 11 T cell receptor beta chains listed below, sequenced in a study of HIV-infected children after antiretroviral therapy interruption. As to treatment: PENTA 11 planned treatment interruption arm or continuous ART arm. RNA-based 3' RACE libraries used unique molecular identifiers. TCRdb re-derived calls from the 3' RACE reads in MiXCR, one entry per CDR3 protein. The data contain around 47,000 distinct CDR3 sequences, roughly 4.5% of them singletons. This specimen was CD45RA+ CD4+ T cells from PBMCs, pooled from several time points, taken from a donor given antiretroviral therapy, either interrupted or continuous. As to subset: naive CD4+ CD45RA+ CD45RO- T cells. Receptors originate from a pool of human donors with HIV.

This clonotype has ten or more counts. The chain combines TRBV20-1 with TRBJ2-5; TRBD2 aligns across 7 bases. After removal of 8 bases from V and 6 bases from J, the junction contained 3 bases not matched to a gene. Per the germline V gene, CDR1 is DFQATT and CDR2 is SNEGSKA (reference sequence). The length of the CDR3 is 10 residues. In DNA, the CDR3 is TGCAGTTGGGGGGGGAAGACCCAGTACTTC. Amino acid sequence: CSWGGKTQYF.

The rearrangement uses TRBV13 and TRBJ2-2, with 7 positions matching TRBD1. The J segment lost 3 bases and the V segment lost 5 bases, leaving 6 bases of the junction unmatched. CDR3 size: 15 residues. Germline values: CDR1 PRHDT, CDR2 FYEKMQ (reference sequence). CDR3 in DNA: TGTGCCAGCAGCCGACAGGGCGGTCACACCGGGGAGCTGTTTTTT. Its translation: CASSRQGGHTGELFF.

This clonotype was recorded a few times. This sequence joins TRBV5-1 and TRBJ1-2; tentative D call: TRBD1 (5 bases). The CDR3 runs to 14 residues. Trimming stripped 4 bases from V and 3 bases from J, with 13 bases between. CDR1 is SGHRS, CDR2 YFSETQ, per germline. CDR3 sequence: CASSTQGAHYGYTF. The CDR3 DNA follows: TGCGCCAGCAGCACCCAGGGAGCTCACTATGGCTACACCTTC.

This chain links TRBV10-3 with TRBJ2-1, with 12 bases identical to TRBD2. The junction had 9 bases not matched to a gene; V was cut back by 2 bases and J by 1 base. The V gene's germline CDR1 is ENHRY and CDR2 SYGVKD. The CDR3 sequence is 19 residues long. This CDR3 is CAISEDSSGGAWSYNEQFF. The CDR3 region has the DNA TGTGCCATCAGTGAGGACTCTAGCGGGGGGGCCTGGTCCTACAATGAGCAGTTCTTC.

In this sample, this clonotype turned up many times. The V and J genes are TRBV3-1 and TRBJ1-1, with TRBD1 identical over 10 bases. CDR3 length equals 17 residues. V trimming: 4 bases; J trimming: 0 bases; junction bases outside the gene matches: 8. Germline CDR1 reads LGHDT; CDR2 reads YNNKEL (reference sequence). The CDR3 spells CASSPRTGGGLNTEAFF. As DNA, the CDR3 is TGTGCCAGCAGCCCACGGACAGGGGGTGGCTTGAACACTGAAGCTTTCTTT.

Many counts were recorded for this clonotype. The chain carries TRBV2 and TRBJ1-1, with D possibly being TRBD1 (6 bases). Germline CDR1 SNHLY, CDR2 FYNNEI. The V and J ends lost 4 bases and 2 bases respectively, with 8 bases between them. The CDR3 extends over 13 amino acids. The CDR3 loop reads CASSAGANTEAFF. The CDR3 DNA reads as TGTGCCAGCAGTGCAGGGGCTAACACTGAAGCTTTCTTT. The variable domain in full, completed from reference TRBV2 and TRBJ1-1, reads EPEVTQTPSHQVTQMGQEVILRCVPISNHLYFYWYRQILGQKVEFLVSFYNNEISEKSEIFDDQFSVERPDGSNFTLKIRSTKLEDSAMYFCASSAGANTEAFFGQGTRLTVV.

This clonotype has a handful of counts. This chain joins TRBV12-3 or TRBV12-4 and TRBJ2-3; D is perhaps TRBD2 (5 bases). Trimming took 6 bases from V and 9 from J, leaving 22 bases between them. The CDR3 has 15 residues. CDR3 nucleotides: TGTGCCAGCAGCCGCGCTGCAACTAGTGGTTTAACGCAGTATTTT. This encodes CASSRAATSGLTQYF.

In this sample, this clonotype turned up many times. This chain connects TRBV12-3 or TRBV12-4 to TRBJ1-1; D is uncertain. CDR3 size: 13 residues. V lost 1 base to trimming and J lost 1 base, with 4 bases between them. CDR3 loop: CASSLEENTEAFF. The DNA for the CDR3 is TGTGCCAGCAGTTTAGAGGAGAACACTGAAGCTTTCTTT.

This clonotype was detected many times. This rearrangement joins TRBV3-1 to TRBJ2-3; weak D call: TRBD1 (7 bases). Trimming removed 7 bases at V and 1 base at J, with 12 bases between. This CDR3 spans 14 amino acids. Germline V lookup: CDR1 LGHDT, CDR2 YNNKEL (reference sequence). CDR3 protein: CASTPRGGTDTQYF. In DNA, the CDR3 is TGTGCCAGCACGCCCAGGGGGGGCACAGATACGCAGTATTTT.

This clonotype was seen many times. V usage is TRBV11-3 and J usage is TRBJ2-7, with 9 bases lining up with TRBD1. CDR3 length: 14 amino acids. Germline trimming cut 5 bases from V and 4 bases from J; bases unmatched to any gene: 6. CDR1 and CDR2 (germline): SGHNT, YENEEA. CDR3 sequence (DNA): TGTGCCAGCAGCCGGACAGGGGACAGGTACGAGCAGTACTTC. Encoded protein: CASSRTGDRYEQYF.

This clonotype was counted many times. The gene calls are TRBV12-3 or TRBV12-4 and TRBJ1-5, with unresolved D. V gave up 8 bases and J gave up 3 bases, with 14 bases separating them. The CDR3 has 14 residues. CDR3 loop: CASSKEQPNQPQHF. CDR3 DNA sequence: TGTGCCAGCTCAAAAGAACAGCCCAATCAGCCCCAGCATTTT.